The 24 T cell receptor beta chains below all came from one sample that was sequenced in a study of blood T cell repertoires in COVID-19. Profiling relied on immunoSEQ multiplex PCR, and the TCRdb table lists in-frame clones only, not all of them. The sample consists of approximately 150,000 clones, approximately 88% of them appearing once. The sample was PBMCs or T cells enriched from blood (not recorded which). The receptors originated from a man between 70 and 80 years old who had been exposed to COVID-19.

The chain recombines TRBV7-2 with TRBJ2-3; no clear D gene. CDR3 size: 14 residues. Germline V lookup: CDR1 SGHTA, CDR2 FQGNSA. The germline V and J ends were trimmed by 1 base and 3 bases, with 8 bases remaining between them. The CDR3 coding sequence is TGTGCCAGCAGCTTAGATACACCTACAGATACGCAGTATTTT. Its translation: CASSLDTPTDTQYF. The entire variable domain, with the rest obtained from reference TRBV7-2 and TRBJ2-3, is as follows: GAGVSQSPSNKVTEKGKDVELRCDPISGHTALYWYRQSLGQGLEFLIYFQGNSAPDKSGLPSDRFSAERTGGSVSTLTIQRTQQEDSAVYLCASSLDTPTDTQYFGPGTRLTVL.

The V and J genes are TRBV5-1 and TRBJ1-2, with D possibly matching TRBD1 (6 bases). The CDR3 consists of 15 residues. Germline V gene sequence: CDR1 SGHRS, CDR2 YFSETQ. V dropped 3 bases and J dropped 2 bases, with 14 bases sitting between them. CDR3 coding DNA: TGCGCCAGCAGCTCGGGACACTTAGGCAACTATGGCTACACCTTC. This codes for CASSSGHLGNYGYTF.

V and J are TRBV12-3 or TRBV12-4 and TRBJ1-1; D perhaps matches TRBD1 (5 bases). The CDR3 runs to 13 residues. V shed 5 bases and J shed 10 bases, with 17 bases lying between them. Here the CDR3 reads CASSLLIPQGAFF. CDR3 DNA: TGTGCCAGCAGTCTCCTGATACCTCAGGGAGCTTTCTTT.

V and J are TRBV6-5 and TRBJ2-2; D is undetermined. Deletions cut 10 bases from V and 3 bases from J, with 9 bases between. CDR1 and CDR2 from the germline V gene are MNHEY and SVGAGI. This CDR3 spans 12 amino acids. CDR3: CAIVSYTGELFF. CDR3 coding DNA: TGTGCCATTGTCAGTTACACCGGGGAGCTGTTTTTT.

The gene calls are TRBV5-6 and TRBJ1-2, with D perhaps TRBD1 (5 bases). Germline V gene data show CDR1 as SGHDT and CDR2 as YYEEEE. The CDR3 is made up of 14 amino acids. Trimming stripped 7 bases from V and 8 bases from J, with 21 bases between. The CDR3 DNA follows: TGTGCCAGCCGTCGAGGCGGACACGACCGGGGCTACACCTTC. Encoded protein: CASRRGGHDRGYTF.

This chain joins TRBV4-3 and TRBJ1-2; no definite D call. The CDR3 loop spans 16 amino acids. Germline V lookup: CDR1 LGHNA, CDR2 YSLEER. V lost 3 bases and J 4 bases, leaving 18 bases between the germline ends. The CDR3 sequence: CASSHEDGMAGYGYTF. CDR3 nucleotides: TGCGCCAGCAGCCATGAAGATGGGATGGCGGGCTATGGCTACACCTTC.

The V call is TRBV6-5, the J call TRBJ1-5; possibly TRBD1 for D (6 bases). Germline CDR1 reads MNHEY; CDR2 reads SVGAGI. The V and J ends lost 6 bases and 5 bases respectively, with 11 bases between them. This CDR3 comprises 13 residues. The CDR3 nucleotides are TGTGCCAGCAGGGACAGAGTTTATCAGCCCCAGCATTTT. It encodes CASRDRVYQPQHF.

Here the CDR3 reads CASSQDGTNTGELFF. The CDR3 region has the DNA TGTGCCAGCAGCCAGGACGGGACGAACACCGGGGAGCTGTTTTTT. J is TRBJ2-2 and V is TRBV7-3; possible D gene TRBD2, 5 bases. Looked up from germline, CDR1 is SGHTA and CDR2 is FQGTGA. CDR3 length equals 15 residues. The germline V and J ends were trimmed by 5 bases and 0 bases, with 10 bases remaining between them.

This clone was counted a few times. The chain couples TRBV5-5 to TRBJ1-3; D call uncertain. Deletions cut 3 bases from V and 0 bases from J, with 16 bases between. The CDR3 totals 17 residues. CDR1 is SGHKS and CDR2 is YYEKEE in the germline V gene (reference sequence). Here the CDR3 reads CASSSWRSGVSGNTIYF. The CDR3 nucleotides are TGTGCCAGCAGCTCGTGGCGGAGCGGTGTCTCTGGAAACACCATATATTTT.

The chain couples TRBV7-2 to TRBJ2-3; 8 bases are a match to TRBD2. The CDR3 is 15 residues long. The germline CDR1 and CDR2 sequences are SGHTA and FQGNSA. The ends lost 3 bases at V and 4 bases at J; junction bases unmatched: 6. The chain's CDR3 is CASSFGAGAADTQYF. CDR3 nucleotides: TGTGCCAGCAGCTTTGGAGCGGGGGCCGCAGATACGCAGTATTTT.

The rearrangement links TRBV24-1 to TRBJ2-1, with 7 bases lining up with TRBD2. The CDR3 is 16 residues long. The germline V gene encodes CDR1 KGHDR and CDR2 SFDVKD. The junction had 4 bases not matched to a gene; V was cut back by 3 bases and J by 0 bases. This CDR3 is CATSDAGLNSYNEQFF. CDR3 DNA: TGTGCCACCAGTGATGCGGGACTAAACTCCTACAATGAGCAGTTCTTC.

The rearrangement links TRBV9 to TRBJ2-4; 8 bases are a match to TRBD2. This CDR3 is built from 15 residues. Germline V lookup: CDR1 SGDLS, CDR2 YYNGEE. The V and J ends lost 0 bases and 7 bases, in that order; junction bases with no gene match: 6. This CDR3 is CASSVGRGAQNIQYF. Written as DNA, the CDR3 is TGTGCCAGCAGCGTAGGGCGGGGGGCGCAGAACATTCAGTACTTC.

The CDR3 DNA reads as TGTGCCAGTAGGGGACAGGGTCCCTTAGGCTATGGCTACACCTTC. Translation gives CASRGQGPLGYGYTF. The chain is built from TRBV19 and TRBJ1-2; 9 nucleotides agree with TRBD1. After removal of 6 bases from V and 4 bases from J, the junction contained 9 bases not matched to a gene. The CDR3 spans 15 residues. Per germline, CDR1 LNHDA and CDR2 SQIVND (reference sequence).

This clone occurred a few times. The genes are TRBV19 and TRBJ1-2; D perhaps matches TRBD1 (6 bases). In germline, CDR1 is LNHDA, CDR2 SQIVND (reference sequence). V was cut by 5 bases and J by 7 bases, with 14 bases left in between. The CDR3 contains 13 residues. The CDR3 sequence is CASSAGVGVGYTF. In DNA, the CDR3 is TGTGCCAGTAGTGCAGGGGTAGGGGTTGGCTACACCTTC.

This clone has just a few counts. CDR3 region: CASSIDSTGRYTIYF. The CDR3 DNA is TGTGCCAGTAGTATAGATTCAACGGGGAGGTACACCATATATTTT. The chain links TRBV19 to TRBJ1-3; D unresolved. Germline-derived CDR1 and CDR2 are LNHDA and SQIVND (reference sequence). Trimming removed 0 bases from V and 8 bases from J, with 14 bases in between. The CDR3 spans 15 residues.

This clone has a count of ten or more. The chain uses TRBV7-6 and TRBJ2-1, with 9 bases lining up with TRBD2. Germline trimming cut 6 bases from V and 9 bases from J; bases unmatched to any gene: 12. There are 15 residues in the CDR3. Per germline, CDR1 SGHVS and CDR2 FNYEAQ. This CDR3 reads CASRSLAGPRGEQFF. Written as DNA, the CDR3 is TGTGCCAGCAGATCCCTAGCGGGGCCCCGGGGTGAGCAGTTCTTC.

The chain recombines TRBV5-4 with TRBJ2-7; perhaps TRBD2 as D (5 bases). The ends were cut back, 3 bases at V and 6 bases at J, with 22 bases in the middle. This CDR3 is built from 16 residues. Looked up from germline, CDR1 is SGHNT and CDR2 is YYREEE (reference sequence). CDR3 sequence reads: CASSSLGGRGRGEQYF. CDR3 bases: TGTGCCAGCAGCTCCCTCGGCGGTAGAGGGAGAGGCGAGCAGTACTTC.

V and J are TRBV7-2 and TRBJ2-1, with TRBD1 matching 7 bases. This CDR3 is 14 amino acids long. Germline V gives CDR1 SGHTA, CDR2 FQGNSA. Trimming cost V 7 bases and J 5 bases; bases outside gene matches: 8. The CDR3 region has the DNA TGTGCCAGCACCCCACAGGGGATACACAATGAGCAGTTCTTC. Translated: CASTPQGIHNEQFF.

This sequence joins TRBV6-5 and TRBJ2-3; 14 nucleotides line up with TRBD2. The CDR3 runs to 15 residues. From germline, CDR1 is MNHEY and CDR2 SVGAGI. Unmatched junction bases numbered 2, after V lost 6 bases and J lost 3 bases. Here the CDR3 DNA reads TGTGCCAGCAGGGGACTAGCGGGAGTGACAGATACGCAGTATTTT. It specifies CASRGLAGVTDTQYF.

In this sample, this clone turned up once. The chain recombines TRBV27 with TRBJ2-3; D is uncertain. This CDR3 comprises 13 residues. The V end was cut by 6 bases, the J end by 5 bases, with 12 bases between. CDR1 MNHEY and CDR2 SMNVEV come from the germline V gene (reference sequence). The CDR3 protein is CASSKANKDTQYF. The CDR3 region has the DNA TGTGCCAGCAGCAAAGCGAATAAAGATACGCAGTATTTT.

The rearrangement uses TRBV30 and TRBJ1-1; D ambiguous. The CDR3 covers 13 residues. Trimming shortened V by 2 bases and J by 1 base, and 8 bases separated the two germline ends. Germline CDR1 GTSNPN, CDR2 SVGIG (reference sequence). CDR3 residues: CAWSSSGNTEAFF. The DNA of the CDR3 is TGTGCCTGGAGTTCTTCCGGGAACACTGAAGCTTTCTTT.

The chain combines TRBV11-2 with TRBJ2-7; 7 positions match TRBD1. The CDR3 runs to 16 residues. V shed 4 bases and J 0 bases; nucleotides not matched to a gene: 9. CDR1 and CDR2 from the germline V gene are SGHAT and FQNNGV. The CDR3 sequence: CASSSRTGRGSYEQYF. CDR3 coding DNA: TGTGCCAGCAGCTCCCGGACAGGAAGGGGCTCCTACGAGCAGTACTTC.

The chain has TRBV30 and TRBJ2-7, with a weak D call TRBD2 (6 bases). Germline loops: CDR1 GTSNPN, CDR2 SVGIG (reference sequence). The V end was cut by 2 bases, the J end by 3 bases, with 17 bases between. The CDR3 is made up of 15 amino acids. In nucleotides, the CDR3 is TGTGCCTGGAGTAAACCCGGGACTCGTTTCTACGAGCAGTACTTC. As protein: CAWSKPGTRFYEQYF.

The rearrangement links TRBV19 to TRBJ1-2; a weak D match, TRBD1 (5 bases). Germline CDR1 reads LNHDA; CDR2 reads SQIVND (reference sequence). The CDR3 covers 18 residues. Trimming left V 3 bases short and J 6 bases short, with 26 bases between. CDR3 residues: CASSMLGPQGYPPNGYTF. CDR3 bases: TGTGCCAGTAGTATGCTGGGTCCCCAGGGATACCCGCCCAATGGCTACACCTTC.